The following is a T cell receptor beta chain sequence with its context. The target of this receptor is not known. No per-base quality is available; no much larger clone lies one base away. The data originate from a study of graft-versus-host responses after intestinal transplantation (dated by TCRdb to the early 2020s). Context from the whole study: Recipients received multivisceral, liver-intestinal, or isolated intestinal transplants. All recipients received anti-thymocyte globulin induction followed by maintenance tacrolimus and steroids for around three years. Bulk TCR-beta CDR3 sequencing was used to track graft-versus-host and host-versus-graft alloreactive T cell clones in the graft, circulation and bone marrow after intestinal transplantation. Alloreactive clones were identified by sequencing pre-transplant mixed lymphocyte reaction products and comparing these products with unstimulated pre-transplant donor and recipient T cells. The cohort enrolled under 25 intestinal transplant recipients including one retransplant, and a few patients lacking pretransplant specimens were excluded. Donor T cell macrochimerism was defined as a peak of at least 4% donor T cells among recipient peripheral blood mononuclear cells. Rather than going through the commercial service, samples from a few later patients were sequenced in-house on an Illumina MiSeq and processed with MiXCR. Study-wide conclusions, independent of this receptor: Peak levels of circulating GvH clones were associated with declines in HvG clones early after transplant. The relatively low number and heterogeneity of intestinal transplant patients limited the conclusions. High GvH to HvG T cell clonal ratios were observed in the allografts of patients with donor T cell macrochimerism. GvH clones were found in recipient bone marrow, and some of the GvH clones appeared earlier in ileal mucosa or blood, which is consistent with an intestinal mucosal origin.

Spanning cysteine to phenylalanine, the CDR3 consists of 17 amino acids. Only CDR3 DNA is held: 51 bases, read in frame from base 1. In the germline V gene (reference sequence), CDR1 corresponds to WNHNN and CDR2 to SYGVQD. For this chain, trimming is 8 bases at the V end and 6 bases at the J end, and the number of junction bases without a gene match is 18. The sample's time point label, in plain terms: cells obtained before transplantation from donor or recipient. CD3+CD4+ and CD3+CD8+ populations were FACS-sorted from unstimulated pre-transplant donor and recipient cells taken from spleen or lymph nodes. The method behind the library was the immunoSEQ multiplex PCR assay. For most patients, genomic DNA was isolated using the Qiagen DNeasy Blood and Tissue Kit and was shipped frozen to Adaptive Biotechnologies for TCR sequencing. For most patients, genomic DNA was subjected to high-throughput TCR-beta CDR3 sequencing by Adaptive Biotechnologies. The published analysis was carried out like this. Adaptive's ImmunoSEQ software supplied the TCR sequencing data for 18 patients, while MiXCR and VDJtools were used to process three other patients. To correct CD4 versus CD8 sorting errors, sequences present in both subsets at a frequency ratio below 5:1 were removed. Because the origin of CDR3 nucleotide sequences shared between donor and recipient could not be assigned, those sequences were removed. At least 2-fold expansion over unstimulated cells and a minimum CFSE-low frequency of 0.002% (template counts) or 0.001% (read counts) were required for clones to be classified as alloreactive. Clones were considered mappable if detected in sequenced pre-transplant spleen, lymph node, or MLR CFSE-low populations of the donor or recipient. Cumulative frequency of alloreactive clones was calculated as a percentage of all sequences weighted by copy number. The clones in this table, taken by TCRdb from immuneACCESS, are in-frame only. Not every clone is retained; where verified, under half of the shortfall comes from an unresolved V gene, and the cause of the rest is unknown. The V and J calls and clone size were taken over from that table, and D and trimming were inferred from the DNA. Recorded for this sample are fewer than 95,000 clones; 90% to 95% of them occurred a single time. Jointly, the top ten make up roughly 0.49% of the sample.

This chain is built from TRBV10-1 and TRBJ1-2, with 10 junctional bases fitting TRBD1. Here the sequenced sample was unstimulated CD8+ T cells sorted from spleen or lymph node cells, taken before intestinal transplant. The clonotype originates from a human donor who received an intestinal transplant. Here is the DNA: TGCGCCAGCGGCCCGCCGGGACAGGGGACTCTTTGGGATGGCTACACCTTC. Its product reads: CASGPPGQGTLWDGYTF.